This TCR beta chain derives from a study of CD8+ T cells in alopecia areata. Researchers gathered lesional scalp punch biopsies and peripheral blood from patients with alopecia areata. CD4+ and CD8+ T cells were sorted from PBMCs stained for CD3, CD4 and CD8. Isolated RNA was reverse transcribed into cDNA used as the sequencing template. The data were produced by immunoSEQ multiplex PCR, yet TCRdb's version contains in-frame clones alone and is incomplete. In the table there are 30,000 to 35,000 clones, roughly half of which are singletons. Germline CDR1 is SEHNR and CDR2 is FQNEAQ (reference sequence). This CDR3 has 17 amino acids. The germline V and J ends were trimmed by 2 bases and 5 bases, with 21 bases remaining between them.

The origin of this receptor is a human donor with alopecia areata. The specimen was NKG2D-high CD8+ T cells sorted from blood. The J gene is TRBJ1-2, the V gene TRBV7-9, with D perhaps TRBD1 (6 bases). DNA for the CDR3: TGTGCCAGCAGCTTAATCCTTGGGGGGCAAAAGTCTTATGGCTACACCTTC. It codes for CASSLILGGQKSYGYTF.